This TCR beta chain was profiled in a study of cytomegalovirus exposure and HLA in healthy donors. Use of 60 Vbeta and 13 Jbeta primers characterized the PCR. The protocol was immunoSEQ multiplex PCR, while the TCRdb copy is restricted to in-frame clones and leaves out a portion. This table holds around 160,000 clones, approximately 80% found once. This clone is a singleton in its sample. Its cognate antigen is unknown. The CDR3 has 16 residues. With 2 bases clipped from V and 2 bases from J, the junction kept 6 bases outside the gene matches. Germline V gene sequence: CDR1 MGHRA, CDR2 YSYEKL. Broader study findings: An ancestry cluster, one associated with Asian ancestry, reportedly showed fewer N-insertions than the roughly 670-donor mean in a later analysis. A later analysis showed that HLA-associated TCR beta chains had undergone more clonal expansion than equally common others. A previous analysis found most TCR beta V segments productive roughly 87% or roughly 30% of the time.

Sequenced: PBMCs. The clonotype comes from a male donor in good health and CMV-seropositive. The J gene is TRBJ2-4, the V gene TRBV4-1; TRBD2 matches at 7 bases. The CDR3 sequence is CASSQRGGTTKNIQYF. DNA for the CDR3: TGCGCCAGCAGCCAAAGGGGTGGGACTACCAAAAACATTCAGTACTTC.